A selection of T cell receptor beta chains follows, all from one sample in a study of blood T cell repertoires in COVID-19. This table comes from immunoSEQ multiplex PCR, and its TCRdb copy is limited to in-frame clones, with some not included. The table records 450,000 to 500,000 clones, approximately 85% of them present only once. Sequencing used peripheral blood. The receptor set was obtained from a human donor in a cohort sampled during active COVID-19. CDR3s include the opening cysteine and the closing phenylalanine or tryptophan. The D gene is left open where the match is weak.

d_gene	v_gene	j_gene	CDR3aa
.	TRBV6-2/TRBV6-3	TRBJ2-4	CASSPGEERAKNIQYF
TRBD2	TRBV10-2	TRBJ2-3	CASSERTSGRFTDTQYF
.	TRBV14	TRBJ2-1	CASSQVEALSSSYNEQFF
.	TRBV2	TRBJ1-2	CASRRDISNYGYTF
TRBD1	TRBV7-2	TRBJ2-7	CASSFAAGTASYEQYF
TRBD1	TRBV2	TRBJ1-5	CASGDRVNSNQPQHF
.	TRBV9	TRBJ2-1	CASSVAAGLSYNEQFF
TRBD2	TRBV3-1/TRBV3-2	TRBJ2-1	CASSQVSGRSYNEQFF
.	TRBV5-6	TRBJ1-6	CASSLVRWNSPLHF
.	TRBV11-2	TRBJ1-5	CASSLAQIYSNQPQHF
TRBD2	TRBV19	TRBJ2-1	CASSHLAGGSYNEQFF
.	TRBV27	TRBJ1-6	CASSLRPGLGALHF
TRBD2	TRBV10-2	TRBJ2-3	CASSSGGRTDTQYF
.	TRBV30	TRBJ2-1	CACDFSGSYNEQFF
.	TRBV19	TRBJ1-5	CASSRERAGADNQPQHF
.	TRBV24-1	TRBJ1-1	CATSDPGSEAFF
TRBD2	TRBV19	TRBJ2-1	CASSSGTSGSYNEQFF
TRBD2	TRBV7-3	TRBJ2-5	CASSLGYAGVGETQYF
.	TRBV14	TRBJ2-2	CASSQDLTIYTGELFF
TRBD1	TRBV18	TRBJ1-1	CASSPIQGAGTEAFF
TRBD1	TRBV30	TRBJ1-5	CAWSAGTGEGQPQHF
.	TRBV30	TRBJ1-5	CAWSVAGFGQPQHF
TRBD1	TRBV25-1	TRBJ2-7	CASSDQGGTYEQYF
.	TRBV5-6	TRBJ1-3	CASSFLEGGNTIYF
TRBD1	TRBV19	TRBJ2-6	CASSKTGDVGANVLTF
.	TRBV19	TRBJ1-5	CASKGGGEVKPQHF
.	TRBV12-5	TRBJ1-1	CASGPSFDTEAFF
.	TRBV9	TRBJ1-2	CASSVAGVSYGYTF
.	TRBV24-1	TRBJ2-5	CATSDRETQYF
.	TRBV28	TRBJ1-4	CASSFPGNNEKLFF
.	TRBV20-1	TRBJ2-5	CSAAEPETQYF
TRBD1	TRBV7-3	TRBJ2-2	CASSSNPYVTGVNTGELFF
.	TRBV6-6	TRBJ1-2	CASSSGGQSNGYTF
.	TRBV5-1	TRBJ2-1	CASSLPGQPGLGKDNEQFF
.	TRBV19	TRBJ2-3	CASSIDVFSPPLLTPRTDTQYF
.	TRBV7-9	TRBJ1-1	CASSFRQGGTEAFF
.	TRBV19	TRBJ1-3	CAGSTRTSNAGNTIYF
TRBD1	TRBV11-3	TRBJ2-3	CASSSLAGGDTQYF
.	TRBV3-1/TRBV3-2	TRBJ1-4	CASSQDHGTTGKLFF
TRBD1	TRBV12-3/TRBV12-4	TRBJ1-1	CASSFRDRGEAFF
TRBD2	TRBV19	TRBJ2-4	CASSASGRAGAKNIQYF
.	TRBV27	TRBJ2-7	CASSPQLTYEQYF
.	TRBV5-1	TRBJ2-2	CASGHGSTGELFF
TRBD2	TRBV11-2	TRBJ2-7	CASSSGTSGRASGEQYF
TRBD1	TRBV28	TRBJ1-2	CASSRTGNYGYTF
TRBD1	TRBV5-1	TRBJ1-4	CASHGQVGEKLFF
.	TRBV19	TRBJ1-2	CASSIKSGSYGYTF
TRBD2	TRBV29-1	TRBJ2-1	CSGLAGSYNEQFF
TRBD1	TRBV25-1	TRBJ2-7	CASSEYRTGENEQYF
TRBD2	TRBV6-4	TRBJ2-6	CASSRTSGSSGANVLTF
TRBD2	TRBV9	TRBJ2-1	CASNSGTSGRGGHNEQFF